This TCR beta chain was captured by sequencing in a study of graft-versus-host responses after intestinal transplantation. Study-level background: Transplants given to recipients were multivisceral, liver-intestinal, or isolated intestinal. Each patient got anti-thymocyte globulin induction, then tacrolimus and steroids for roughly 3 years. Whole-study results and caveats: Present in recipient marrow, GvH clones included some that appeared first in ileum or blood.

Remarks on this clone: Its matching antigen is unknown.

The protocol was immunoSEQ multiplex PCR, while the TCRdb copy is restricted to in-frame clones and leaves out a portion. This sample yields approximately 90,000 clones, of which 85% to 95% are seen a single time; about 7.3% belongs to the top ten. Trimming pared 1 base from V and 6 bases from J, leaving 9 bases between. There are 14 residues in the CDR3. Germline CDR1 reads MGHRA; CDR2 reads YSYEKL. The chain links TRBV4-1 to TRBJ2-2, with TRBD2 as a possible D gene (5 bases). The origin of this receptor is a human donor who was the organ donor for an intestinal transplant. Sequencing was performed on unstimulated CD8+ T cells sorted from spleen or lymph node cells, taken before transplant. The CDR3: CASSQVGSAGELFF. As DNA, the CDR3 is TGCGCCAGCAGCCAAGTTGGTAGCGCCGGGGAGCTGTTTTTT.